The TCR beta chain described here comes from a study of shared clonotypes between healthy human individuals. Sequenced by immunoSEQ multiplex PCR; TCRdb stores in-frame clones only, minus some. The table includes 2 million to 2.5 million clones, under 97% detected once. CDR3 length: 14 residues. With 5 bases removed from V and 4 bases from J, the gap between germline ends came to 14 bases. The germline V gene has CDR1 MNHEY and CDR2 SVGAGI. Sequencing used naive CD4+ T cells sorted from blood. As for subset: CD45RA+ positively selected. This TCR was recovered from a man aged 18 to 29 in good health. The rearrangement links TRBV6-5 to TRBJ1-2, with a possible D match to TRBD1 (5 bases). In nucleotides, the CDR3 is TGTGCCAGCAGTCAGGGACTCGGACGCTATGGCTACACCTTC. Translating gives CASSQGLGRYGYTF.